This T cell receptor beta chain was sequenced during a study of beta chain features in type 1 diabetes. Study in general: Across all samples, over 85 million sorted cells were examined.

The V segment lost 6 bases and the J segment 0 bases; nucleotides outside the gene matches: 10. The CDR3 spans 17 residues. CDR1 MDHEN and CDR2 SYDVKM come from the germline V gene. The authors reverse transcribed all of the isolated RNA, so sequencing captured expressed TCRB transcripts. Several million reads were obtained on average from naive, central memory and regulatory T cell samples. The table came from immunoSEQ multiplex PCR; TCRdb's copy has only in-frame clones and leaves some out. The sample lists about 140,000 clones; 9.5% to 10% were seen once. Only a few counts were recorded for this clone.

Input material: central memory CD4+ T cells from blood. The source is a woman in her thirties or forties in good health. V is TRBV28 and J is TRBJ2-2, with 7 bases lining up with TRBD2. The CDR3 DNA reads TGTGCCAGCAGCTCGTCATCCAGCGGGGCGAACACCGGGGAGCTGTTTTTT. Translation: CASSSSSSGANTGELFF.